Each of the 2 T cell receptor beta chains below was sequenced from the same sample in a study of shared clonotypes between healthy human individuals. Method: immunoSEQ multiplex PCR; TCRdb's copy keeps in-frame clones and lacks some. The data contain roughly 2.5 million clones, 85% to 95% of them singletons. Sequencing was performed on naive CD4+ T cells sorted from blood. Described subset: CD45RA+ positively selected. Receptor source: a man between 18 and 29 years old in good health.

J is TRBJ1-1 and V is TRBV9; D possibly corresponds to TRBD1 (5 bases). The CDR3 covers 15 residues. V was pared by 3 bases and J by 0 bases, with 12 bases between. Germline lookup yields CDR1 SGDLS and CDR2 YYNGEE. Here the CDR3 DNA reads TGTGCCAGCAGCGCGCACGGGACTTTGAACACTGAAGCTTTCTTT. Translated, it gives CASSAHGTLNTEAFF.

V gene TRBV4-1 combines with J gene TRBJ2-3; 13 positions match TRBD2. Trimming at V came to 5 bases and at J to 0 bases, leaving 8 bases not matched to a gene. CDR1 is MGHRA, CDR2 YSYEKL, per germline. There are 18 residues in the CDR3. CDR3 bases: TGCGCCAGCAGCGAAACTAGCGGGGGGGTACTAAGCACAGATACGCAGTATTTT. Translation gives CASSETSGGVLSTDTQYF.